The clone carrying this T cell receptor beta chain was seen repeatedly, ten times or more. None of the patients had undergone any treatment ahead of thyroid surgery. The data originate from a study of metastatic and nonmetastatic thyroid tumors. This CDR3 spans 14 amino acids. Trimming cost V 2 bases and J 7 bases; bases outside gene matches: 4. The germline gives CDR1 SGHRS, CDR2 YFSETQ. TCRdb ran MiXCR on the PCR reads. The sample lists around 27,000 clones, under 15% occurring once. This TCR derives from a female donor with papillary thyroid cancer or a benign thyroid nodule (not recorded which). Some clones in this sample may be carry-over from other donors' samples. Sequences were obtained from blood. The chain is built from TRBV5-1 and TRBJ2-1; TRBD1 agrees at 9 bases. The DNA for the CDR3 is TGCGCCAGCAGCTTAGGGACAGGGAGGAATGAGCAGTTCTTC. Protein: CASSLGTGRNEQFF.